This record covers a single TCR beta chain. This record belongs to a study of CD4 T cells in relation to SARS-CoV-2 and coronaviruses. Germline-derived CDR1 and CDR2 are ENHRY and SYGVKD. The CDR3 loop spans 19 amino acids. The V segment lost 6 bases and the J segment 0 bases; nucleotides outside the gene matches: 12. Unexposed donor CD4+ T cells date from 2011-2018, before the COVID-19 pandemic. Clones were read by immunoSEQ multiplex PCR, and TCRdb kept only the in-frame ones, dropping some. The data show about 65,000 clones, over 80% seen once. V usage is TRBV10-3 and J usage is TRBJ2-1; 12 positions agree with TRBD2. The TCR originated in a human donor in good health. The sequenced sample was memory CD4+ T cells from PBMCs. In nucleotides, the CDR3 is TGTGCCATCAGATCCGGGACTAGCGGGCGGGTGAGCTCCTACAATGAGCAGTTCTTC. Amino acid sequence: CAIRSGTSGRVSSYNEQFF.